This TCR beta chain was captured by sequencing in a study of cytomegalovirus exposure and HLA in healthy donors. PCR involved 60 Vbeta and 13 Jbeta primers. Some clones are missing from TCRdb's copy, which holds only in-frame ones; the method was immunoSEQ multiplex PCR. The sample lists around 60,000 clones, more than 70% occurring once. With regard to this clone: Its antigen is not known.

CDR3 length equals 15 residues. The V and J ends lost 5 bases and 7 bases, in that order; junction bases with no gene match: 8. Germline V lookup: CDR1 SGHTA, CDR2 FQGNSA. Study-level results: Reportedly, fewer N-insertions than the roughly 700-donor mean appeared in an Asian-associated ancestry cluster in a later analysis. A further, later analysis showed that HLA-associated TCR beta chains (compared with equally common others) were more clonally expanded.

The TCR originated in a woman aged 40 to 50 in good health and CMV-seropositive. The chain is built from TRBV7-2 and TRBJ2-2; 9 bases are shared with TRBD1. The specimen sequenced was PBMCs. The CDR3 spells CASSRPQGAGGELFF. The DNA of the CDR3 is TGTGCCAGCAGCCGACCACAGGGGGCAGGCGGGGAGCTGTTTTTT.